The 31 T cell receptor beta chains given below trace back to one sample, sequenced in a study of response to subunit inactivated influenza vaccine (dated by TCRdb to 2016 to 2018). The intended sense of this specimen's time point label: 45 days after influenza vaccine administration. The library relied on RT-PCR. TCRdb shows the sequencer as Illumina HiSeq 2500. Starting from the raw public reads, TCRdb applied fastp trimming at Q25, assembled clones with MiXCR and retained in-frame beta chains. Rows with one shared CDR3 protein collapse into an entry with the most common genes and DNA. For this sample the table gives a few hundred thousand distinct CDR3 sequences, of which approximately 11% were detected only once. Roughly 12% of the sample goes to the ten largest clones. The sample was PBMCs from blood, taken about 40 days after vaccination. All receptors come from a man in his fifties who received an inactivated influenza vaccine. Donor details come from another sample of the same person, matched by shared clones.

This clonotype was recorded many times. This chain uses TRBV15 with TRBJ2-1, with TRBD2 matching 9 bases. Unmatched junction bases numbered 4, after V lost 2 bases and J lost 5 bases. Germline V gene sequence: CDR1 LNHNV, CDR2 YYDKDF (reference sequence). This CDR3 is 15 amino acids long. This chain's CDR3 is CATSRLAGPNNEQFF. The CDR3 coding sequence is TGTGCCACCAGCAGACTAGCGGGACCTAACAATGAGCAGTTCTTC. The whole variable domain, remainder taken from reference TRBV15 and TRBJ2-1, is DAMVIQNPRYQVTQFGKPVTLSCSQTLNHNVMYWYQQKSSQAPKLLFHYYDKDFNNEADTPDNFQSRRPNTSFCFLDIRSPGLGDTAMYLCATSRLAGPNNEQFFGPGTRLTVL.

The chain recombines TRBV14 with TRBJ2-3, with no clear D. V was clipped by 2 bases and J by 5 bases, with 8 bases between them. CDR1 is SGHDN, CDR2 FVKESK, per germline. The CDR3 is made up of 13 amino acids. The CDR3 region has the DNA TGTGCCAGCAGCCAAATCGCCCTAGATACGCAGTATTTT. This codes for CASSQIALDTQYF.

This clonotype was observed at least ten times. The chain links TRBV12-3 or TRBV12-4 to TRBJ2-1, with D perhaps matching TRBD2 (5 bases). The CDR3 is made up of 13 amino acids. V shed 0 bases and J shed 6 bases, with 6 bases lying between them. CDR3 protein: CASSLAGANEQFF. CDR3 nucleotides: TGTGCCAGCAGTTTAGCGGGAGCCAATGAGCAGTTCTTC.

This clonotype occurred a few times. CDR3 amino acids: CATSRATGFYGYTF. The CDR3 DNA reads as TGTGCCACCAGCAGAGCTACAGGGTTCTATGGCTACACCTTC. The V gene is TRBV15, the J gene TRBJ1-2; tentative D call: TRBD1 (6 bases). From germline, CDR1 is LNHNV and CDR2 YYDKDF (reference sequence). The CDR3 has 14 amino acids. V was cut by 1 base and J by 4 bases, with 10 bases left in between.

This clonotype was seen repeatedly, ten times or more. The chain uses TRBV11-2 and TRBJ1-1; maybe TRBD1 (5 bases). The CDR3 runs 14 residues. Germline CDR1 is SGHAT and CDR2 is FQNNGV. V shed 0 bases and J shed 4 bases, with 9 bases lying between them. The CDR3 DNA reads TGTGCCAGCAGCTTAGAAGGGGTAGGCACTGAAGCTTTCTTT. This gives the protein CASSLEGVGTEAFF.

This clonotype was seen a few times. The chain employs TRBV9 and TRBJ2-3; a weak D match, TRBD2 (5 bases). CDR3 length: 14 residues. Germline V gene sequence: CDR1 SGDLS, CDR2 YYNGEE. Trimming removed 3 bases from V and 5 bases from J, with 13 bases in between. This CDR3 is CASSGGLPRDTQYF. The CDR3 coding sequence is TGTGCCAGCAGCGGCGGACTTCCGAGAGATACGCAGTATTTT.

There are many counts of this clonotype. This chain uses TRBV7-2 with TRBJ2-2; 8 bases agree with TRBD1. This CDR3 is 17 amino acids long. V lost 4 bases to trimming and J lost 1 base; unmatched junction nucleotides: 8. Germline V gene data show CDR1 as SGHTA and CDR2 as FQGNSA. This chain's CDR3 is CASSSSVGTGNTGELFF. For the CDR3, the DNA is TGTGCCAGCAGCTCCTCGGTTGGGACAGGGAACACCGGGGAGCTGTTTTTT.

This clonotype was observed a few times. The rearrangement links TRBV7-9 to TRBJ2-6, with D perhaps TRBD2 (5 bases). With 8 bases removed from V and 1 base from J, the gap between germline ends came to 12 bases. There are 15 residues in the CDR3. CDR1 and CDR2 (germline): SEHNR, FQNEAQ (reference sequence). The CDR3 nucleotides read TGTGCCAGCTCCCCGAGGGAATCTGGGGCCAACGTCCTGACTTTC. This encodes CASSPRESGANVLTF.

To note about this clonotype: A much larger clonotype is one base distant, so this may be a read error. The CDR3 coding sequence is TGTGCCAGCAGTACTGTCCCGATTCGGGAGCAGTTCTTC. Protein sequence: CASSTVPIREQFF. The genes are TRBV6-2 or TRBV6-3 and TRBJ2-1; unclear D gene. Trimming took 5 bases from V and 10 from J, leaving 15 bases between them. Per germline, CDR1 MNHEY and CDR2 SVGEGT. The CDR3 extends over 13 amino acids.

The chain has TRBV7-2 and TRBJ2-3, with unresolved D. Germline V gene sequence: CDR1 SGHTA, CDR2 FQGNSA. The V and J ends lost 3 bases and 0 bases respectively, with 7 bases between them. The length of the CDR3 is 14 residues. The CDR3 is CASSFGPSTDTQYF. The CDR3 DNA sequence: TGTGCCAGCAGCTTCGGACCTAGCACAGATACGCAGTATTTT.

The CDR3: CASSLVDGRPQHF. The CDR3 DNA follows: TGTGCCAGCAGCTTAGTAGACGGTAGGCCCCAGCATTTT. The chain couples TRBV7-2 to TRBJ1-5; D gene uncertain. Germline lookup yields CDR1 SGHTA and CDR2 FQGNSA. The CDR3 sequence is 13 residues long. Trimming pared 1 base from V and 9 bases from J, leaving 10 bases between.

This clonotype was seen repeatedly, ten times or more. This chain uses TRBV6-1 with TRBJ2-1, with D perhaps matching TRBD2 (5 bases). This CDR3 is 15 amino acids long. V was clipped by 5 bases and J by 8 bases, with 19 bases between them. Germline CDR1 and CDR2: MNHNS and SASEGT. The CDR3 nucleotides are TGTGCCAGCAGTCAAATCCCCACTAGTACCGATGAGCAGTTCTTC. Translating it yields CASSQIPTSTDEQFF.

This clonotype was counted at least ten times. The chain recombines TRBV2 with TRBJ1-2; possible D gene TRBD1, 5 bases. The CDR3 consists of 15 residues. The germline CDR1 and CDR2 sequences are SNHLY and FYNNEI. V gave up 4 bases and J gave up 4 bases, with 16 bases separating them. This chain's CDR3 is CASSGGRRLLYGYTF. DNA for the CDR3: TGTGCCAGCAGTGGGGGACGGAGATTACTCTATGGCTACACCTTC.

Only a few counts were recorded for this clonotype. This chain joins TRBV11-2 and TRBJ2-7; D is possibly TRBD1 or TRBD2 (5 bases each). V was clipped by 5 bases and J by 2 bases, with 22 bases between them. Germline V gene lookup returns CDR1 SGHAT and CDR2 FQNNGV. This CDR3 comprises 17 residues. Here the CDR3 reads CASSPVRSPGRAYEQYF. The CDR3 DNA is TGTGCCAGCAGCCCAGTCCGGAGTCCGGGACGCGCCTACGAGCAGTACTTC. Full variable domain (outside the CDR3, taken from reference TRBV11-2 and TRBJ2-7): EAGVAQSPRYKIIEKRQSVAFWCNPISGHATLYWYQQILGQGPKLLIQFQNNGVVDDSQLPKDRFSAERLKGVDSTLKIQPAKLEDSAVYLCASSPVRSPGRAYEQYFGPGTRLTVT.

This clonotype was seen at least ten times. The chain combines TRBV29-1 with TRBJ1-2; a possible D gene is TRBD1 (6 bases). The V end was cut by 4 bases, the J end by 3 bases, with 9 bases between. The CDR3 is 12 residues long. Germline CDR1 reads SQVTM; CDR2 reads ANQGSEA. The CDR3 DNA reads as TGCAGCGTTGGGGGGGCGGACTATGGCTACACCTTC. Translating it yields CSVGGADYGYTF. The full variable domain, completed using reference TRBV29-1 and TRBJ1-2, is SAVISQKPSRDICQRGTSLTIQCQVDSQVTMMFWYRQQPGQSLTLIATANQGSEATYESGFVIDKFPISRPNLTFSTLTVSNMSPEDSSIYLCSVGGADYGYTFGSGTRLTVV.

This clonotype showed up many times. The genes are TRBV20-1 and TRBJ2-7; 11 bases are a match to TRBD2. The germline V gene has CDR1 DFQATT and CDR2 SNEGSKA (reference sequence). Trimming at V came to 3 bases and at J to 3 bases, leaving 1 base not matched to a gene. The CDR3 spans 13 residues. Here the CDR3 DNA reads TGCAGTGCTAGCCTAGCGGGGGGCTACGAGCAGTACTTC. Amino acids: CSASLAGGYEQYF.

This clonotype was detected many times. The rearrangement uses TRBV7-2 and TRBJ2-7, with D hard to call. CDR3 length: 14 amino acids. The germline gives CDR1 SGHTA, CDR2 FQGNSA. Trimming cost V 5 bases and J 0 bases, with 11 bases left between them. CDR3 protein: CASSLMQVSYEQYF. The CDR3 DNA reads TGTGCCAGCAGCCTGATGCAGGTCTCCTACGAGCAGTACTTC.

This clonotype was recorded a few times. Here the CDR3 reads CASSQDPSGQFQETQYF. As DNA, the CDR3 is TGTGCCAGCAGCCAAGATCCCTCAGGCCAATTCCAAGAGACCCAGTACTTC. V gene TRBV14 combines with J gene TRBJ2-5; no clear D. Trimming left V 0 bases short and J 1 base short, with 15 bases between. The germline V gene has CDR1 SGHDN and CDR2 FVKESK. This CDR3 is 17 amino acids long.

There are a few counts of this clonotype. The chain combines TRBV5-1 with TRBJ2-6; D may be TRBD1 (7 bases). The CDR3 contains 18 residues. V shed 0 bases and J shed 0 bases, with 13 bases lying between them. In germline, CDR1 is SGHRS, CDR2 YFSETQ. CDR3 nucleotides: TGCGCCAGCAGCTTGGTTCCAGGGGGAGGCTCTGGGGCCAACGTCCTGACTTTC. It specifies CASSLVPGGGSGANVLTF. Complete variable domain (other parts from reference TRBV5-1 and TRBJ2-6): KAGVTQTPRYLIKTRGQQVTLSCSPISGHRSVSWYQQTPGQGLQFLFEYFSETQRNKGNFPGRFSGRQFSNSRSEMNVSTLELGDSALYLCASSLVPGGGSGANVLTFGAGSRLTVL.

This clonotype was recorded a few times. CDR3 in DNA: TGTGCCAGCAGTCCGACTAGCGGGAAGACCTACGAGCAGTACTTC. Translation: CASSPTSGKTYEQYF. The chain links TRBV12-3 or TRBV12-4 to TRBJ2-7, with 11 nucleotides matching TRBD2. The CDR3 extends over 15 amino acids. V was pared by 5 bases and J by 2 bases, with 5 bases of the junction left unmatched.

This clonotype was seen at least ten times. This chain links TRBV6-1 with TRBJ2-1; 11 bases map to TRBD1. Germline-derived CDR1 and CDR2 are MNHNS and SASEGT. The length of the CDR3 is 18 residues. The V segment lost 5 bases and the J segment 9 bases; nucleotides outside the gene matches: 18. The CDR3 spells CASSRPYSGTGGRGEQFF. The CDR3 DNA is TGTGCCAGCAGTCGACCTTACTCCGGGACAGGGGGTCGGGGTGAGCAGTTCTTC.

CDR3 bases: TGTGCCAGCAGCGTAGGTAGCGGGCTCATCACAGATACGCAGTATTTT. It is translated as CASSVGSGLITDTQYF. This sequence joins TRBV9 and TRBJ2-3; 7 bases map to TRBD2. This CDR3 comprises 16 residues. Germline assignment: CDR1 SGDLS and CDR2 YYNGEE. V trimming: 0 bases; J trimming: 2 bases; junction bases outside the gene matches: 6.

This clonotype came up many times. This chain joins TRBV12-3 or TRBV12-4 and TRBJ2-3; 11 nucleotides agree with TRBD2. CDR3 length: 16 residues. Trimming cost V 2 bases and J 5 bases; bases outside gene matches: 6. CDR3 in amino acids: CASSLPSGGQGDTQYF. The DNA of the CDR3 is TGTGCCAGCAGTTTACCTAGCGGGGGGCAGGGAGATACGCAGTATTTT.

This clonotype was seen at least ten times. The chain uses TRBV20-1 and TRBJ2-2, with TRBD2 matching over 8 bases. From germline, CDR1 is DFQATT and CDR2 SNEGSKA (reference sequence). V gave up 0 bases and J gave up 7 bases; unmatched junction bases: 4. The CDR3 totals 14 residues. CDR3 DNA sequence: TGCAGTGCTAGAGAAGCGGGAGTTGACGGGGAGCTGTTTTTT. Amino acid sequence: CSAREAGVDGELFF.

Many counts were recorded for this clonotype. The chain combines TRBV5-1 with TRBJ2-5, with TRBD1 identical over 9 bases. V lost 4 bases, J lost 1 base, and 8 bases stayed unmatched. CDR3 length: 16 residues. Per germline, CDR1 SGHRS and CDR2 YFSETQ. CDR3 sequence: CASSIGQGLRQETQYF. The CDR3 nucleotides read TGCGCCAGCAGCATCGGACAGGGGCTTCGCCAAGAGACCCAGTACTTC.

This clonotype was observed a few times. The chain combines TRBV4-2 with TRBJ2-6; D perhaps matches TRBD2 (6 bases). Germline V gene data show CDR1 as LGHNA and CDR2 as YNFKEQ. This CDR3 comprises 17 residues. The ends were cut back, 1 base at V and 2 bases at J, with 12 bases in the middle. The CDR3 sequence: CASSQVLGGAGANVLTF. CDR3 DNA: TGTGCCAGCAGCCAAGTCCTCGGAGGGGCTGGGGCCAACGTCCTGACTTTC.

This clonotype was seen a handful of times. The CDR3 DNA is TGTGCCAGCAGCTCGGCCGGGGCTCGATACGAGCAGTACTTC. Its protein is CASSSAGARYEQYF. This chain uses TRBV3-1 with TRBJ2-7; tentatively, D is TRBD1 or TRBD2 (5 bases each). This CDR3 has 14 residues. Germline V gene lookup returns CDR1 LGHDT and CDR2 YNNKEL (reference sequence). The V and J ends lost 5 bases and 4 bases respectively, with 15 bases between them.

The V and J genes are TRBV5-1 and TRBJ2-5, with D maybe TRBD2 (6 bases). The CDR3 sequence is 15 residues long. Looked up from germline, CDR1 is SGHRS and CDR2 is YFSETQ. V was shortened by 1 base and J by 1 base, with 11 bases between the two germline ends. CDR3 sequence reads: CASSLLGGAQETQYF. The CDR3 bases are TGCGCCAGCAGCTTGTTAGGAGGGGCCCAAGAGACCCAGTACTTC.

This clonotype has more than one count but fewer than ten. V gene TRBV11-2 combines with J gene TRBJ2-1; 11 positions match TRBD2. Trimming removed 2 bases from V and 7 bases from J; junction bases left unmatched: 10. The CDR3 sequence is 17 residues long. Germline lookup yields CDR1 SGHAT and CDR2 FQNNGV. CDR3 sequence (DNA): TGTGCCAGCAGCTTATTAGGCCCTACTAGCGGGAGTAATGAGCAGTTCTTC. Translation: CASSLLGPTSGSNEQFF.

This clonotype has at least ten counts. The rearrangement uses TRBV4-1 and TRBJ1-2; no reliable D call. Germline V gene sequence: CDR1 MGHRA, CDR2 YSYEKL. The V end was cut by 4 bases, the J end by 7 bases, with 16 bases between. The CDR3 has 14 amino acids. The DNA of the CDR3 is TGCGCCAGCAGCCGAAGCGGTGAAATCGGTGGCTACACCTTC. Protein: CASSRSGEIGGYTF.

This clonotype has a handful of counts. The J gene is TRBJ2-5, the V gene TRBV10-3; D remains ambiguous. Germline-derived CDR1 and CDR2 are ENHRY and SYGVKD. CDR3 length: 13 residues. With 4 bases removed from V and 3 bases from J, the gap between germline ends came to 9 bases. The CDR3 DNA reads as TGTGCCATCAGTGGGACCGACGAAGAGACCCAGTACTTC. Amino acid sequence: CAISGTDEETQYF.